This passage covers 21 T cell receptor beta chains from one sample sequenced in a study of response to subunit inactivated influenza vaccine. In TCRdb, the RT-PCR reads were re-called with MiXCR into one record per CDR3 protein. The data hold around 790,000 distinct CDR3 sequences, with about 20% observed a single time. Sequencing was performed on PBMCs from blood, taken 5 days after vaccination. The receptors stem from a man aged 50-59 years who received an inactivated influenza vaccine.

The chain combines TRBV2 with TRBJ2-4, with unresolved D. There are 15 residues in the CDR3. V gave up 8 bases and J gave up 4 bases, with 18 bases separating them. In germline, CDR1 is SNHLY, CDR2 FYNNEI. The CDR3 nucleotides read TGTGCCAGCGTTTTTGGCTCCGGACGGAAAAACATTCAGTACTTC. Translating gives CASVFGSGRKNIQYF.

Comments on this clonotype: A much larger clone differs from this one at a single base, so this may be a read error. DNA for the CDR3: TGCAGTGCTAGTAGCGGGAACACAGATACGCAGTATTTT. It specifies CSASSGNTDTQYF. V and J are TRBV20-1 and TRBJ2-3; TRBD2 aligns across 8 bases. The CDR3 has 13 residues. Germline CDR1 DFQATT, CDR2 SNEGSKA (reference sequence). Unmatched junction bases numbered 1, after V lost 3 bases and J lost 2 bases.

This clonotype came up a few times. The rearrangement joins TRBV10-3 to TRBJ2-1; 11 bases fit TRBD2. Germline V gene lookup returns CDR1 ENHRY and CDR2 SYGVKD. J gave up 6 bases and V 7 bases, and 2 bases lay outside the gene matches. The CDR3 loop spans 13 amino acids. In DNA form, the CDR3 reads TGTGCCATCAAGGGGACTAGCGGCAATGAGCAGTTCTTC. It codes for CAIKGTSGNEQFF.

This chain connects TRBV12-3 or TRBV12-4 to TRBJ1-5; 11 nucleotides line up with TRBD1. The junction had 6 bases not matched to a gene; V was cut back by 5 bases and J by 15 bases. The CDR3 runs 12 residues. In DNA form, the CDR3 reads TGTGCCAGCAGTCCTGGACAGGGGGCTGTGCATTTT. Protein: CASSPGQGAVHF.

This clonotype has a handful of counts. The chain uses TRBV15 and TRBJ2-1, with D possibly TRBD2 on 6 matching bases. The CDR3 spans 15 residues. V dropped 1 base and J dropped 5 bases, with 12 bases sitting between them. Looked up from germline, CDR1 is LNHNV and CDR2 is YYDKDF (reference sequence). The DNA of the CDR3 is TGTGCCACCAGCAGAGGCGGGAACAGAAACAATGAGCAGTTCTTC. Its translation is CATSRGGNRNNEQFF.

The chain combines TRBV27 with TRBJ2-5, with D perhaps matching TRBD1 (5 bases). Germline CDR1 is MNHEY and CDR2 is SMNVEV (reference sequence). The V and J ends lost 4 bases and 2 bases respectively, with 11 bases between them. The CDR3 has 14 residues. The CDR3: CASSWAGKQETQYF. CDR3 DNA sequence: TGTGCCAGCAGTTGGGCAGGGAAACAAGAGACCCAGTACTTC.

V is TRBV7-9 and J is TRBJ2-7; tentatively, D is TRBD1 or TRBD2 (5 bases each). Germline CDR1 is SEHNR and CDR2 is FQNEAQ (reference sequence). The V gene lost 1 base and the J gene lost 6 bases, with 10 bases spanning the gap. This CDR3 contains 13 residues. As DNA, the CDR3 is TGTGCCAGCAGCTTAGGGGGGAGTATCGAGCAGTACTTC. This codes for CASSLGGSIEQYF.

This clonotype showed up just a few times. The rearrangement links TRBV6-5 to TRBJ2-4, with 7 positions matching TRBD1. The germline gives CDR1 MNHEY, CDR2 SVGAGI. The CDR3 covers 15 residues. Trimming removed 2 bases from V and 12 bases from J; junction bases left unmatched: 13. In nucleotides, the CDR3 is TGTGCCAGCAGTTACAGTCAAGGACAGGCCTTTGCTCAGTACTTC. This translates into CASSYSQGQAFAQYF.

This clonotype was seen only a few times. The gene calls are TRBV10-3 and TRBJ2-5; D may be TRBD1 (6 bases). V lost 3 bases and J 3 bases, leaving 14 bases between the germline ends. The CDR3 is 15 amino acids. The germline V gene encodes CDR1 ENHRY and CDR2 SYGVKD. The CDR3 sequence: CAISEYMGQKETQYF. The CDR3 nucleotides are TGTGCCATCAGTGAATATATGGGACAAAAAGAGACCCAGTACTTC.

This clonotype was seen a handful of times. The chain employs TRBV20-1 and TRBJ1-2; D is perhaps TRBD1 (6 bases). CDR3 length equals 15 residues. The germline V and J ends were trimmed by 4 bases and 1 base, with 16 bases remaining between them. Germline V lookup: CDR1 DFQATT, CDR2 SNEGSKA (reference sequence). The CDR3 nucleotides are TGCAGTGCTATCCCAGGGGCGGAAATTAACTATGGCTACACCTTC. It translates to CSAIPGAEINYGYTF.

The rearrangement joins TRBV4-1 to TRBJ2-2; D is ambiguous. CDR1 and CDR2 (germline): MGHRA, YSYEKL. The CDR3 is made up of 14 amino acids. Trimming took 1 base from V and 4 from J, leaving 7 bases between them. The CDR3 coding sequence is TGCGCCAGCAGCCAAGTCCTCTCCACCGGGGAGCTGTTTTTT. It translates to CASSQVLSTGELFF.

There are a few counts of this clonotype. The rearrangement uses TRBV6-2 or TRBV6-3 and TRBJ1-5, with D unclear. The germline V and J ends were trimmed by 2 bases and 4 bases, with 15 bases remaining between them. The CDR3 loop spans 16 amino acids. CDR1 is MNHEY, CDR2 SVGEGT, per germline. In DNA form, the CDR3 reads TGTGCCAGCAGTTACGGTTGGGGTATAGGTAATCAGCCCCAGCATTTT. Amino acid sequence: CASSYGWGIGNQPQHF.

The chain carries TRBV4-2 and TRBJ1-2, with TRBD1 matching over 9 bases. This CDR3 is built from 17 residues. Per germline, CDR1 LGHNA and CDR2 YNFKEQ. V trimming: 0 bases; J trimming: 5 bases; junction bases outside the gene matches: 10. CDR3 DNA sequence: TGTGCCAGCAGCCAAGATAGAAGGCTCGGGACAGGGTATGGCTACACCTTC. Translation gives CASSQDRRLGTGYGYTF.

This clonotype was counted a few times. The chain has TRBV4-1 and TRBJ1-4; 7 bases match TRBD1. The germline V gene encodes CDR1 MGHRA and CDR2 YSYEKL. V lost 2 bases and J lost 8; bases outside the gene matches: 8. This CDR3 spans 15 amino acids. CDR3 residues: CASSQIRGLREKLFF. The CDR3 DNA follows: TGCGCCAGCAGCCAAATCAGGGGGTTGAGGGAAAAACTGTTTTTT.

The chain uses TRBV10-3 and TRBJ2-1, with 14 bases that match TRBD2. V dropped 6 bases and J dropped 4; count of bases not matched to a gene: 5. CDR1 is ENHRY and CDR2 is SYGVKD in the germline V gene. The CDR3 is 16 residues long. CDR3: CAISRGLAGVYNEQFF. Here the CDR3 DNA reads TGTGCCATCAGCCGGGGACTAGCGGGGGTATACAATGAGCAGTTCTTC.

This clonotype has more than one count but fewer than ten. V gene TRBV29-1 combines with J gene TRBJ1-1; D uncertain. The CDR3 sequence is 14 residues long. Trimming removed 0 bases at V and 1 base at J, with 9 bases between. Germline V CDR1 and CDR2: SQVTM, ANQGSEA. The CDR3, as DNA: TGCAGCGTTGAAGATCGGCTGGGGAACACTGAAGCTTTCTTT. Amino acids: CSVEDRLGNTEAFF.

The chain employs TRBV5-1 and TRBJ2-1; TRBD2 matches 12 bases. The germline gives CDR1 SGHRS, CDR2 YFSETQ. The CDR3 is 16 residues long. After removal of 2 bases from V and 9 bases from J, the junction contained 9 bases not matched to a gene. CDR3 sequence (DNA): TGCGCCAGCAGCTTAGGACTAGCGGGAATTCGAGGTGAGCAGTTCTTC. Amino acid sequence: CASSLGLAGIRGEQFF.

J is TRBJ2-7 and V is TRBV28; 7 bases fit TRBD2. The CDR3 contains 12 residues. The germline gives CDR1 MDHEN, CDR2 SYDVKM. J gave up 3 bases and V 6 bases, and 2 bases lay outside the gene matches. In nucleotides, the CDR3 is TGTGCCAGCAGGGGGGGGAACTACGAGCAGTACTTC. Protein product: CASRGGNYEQYF.

V is TRBV20-1 and J is TRBJ2-7; TRBD1 aligns across 11 bases. The length of the CDR3 is 16 residues. The ends lost 1 base at V and 5 bases at J; junction bases unmatched: 10. Per the germline V gene, CDR1 is DFQATT and CDR2 is SNEGSKA (reference sequence). The CDR3 is CSARALTGQGVHEQYF. In DNA, the CDR3 is TGCAGTGCTAGAGCCTTGACGGGACAGGGGGTCCACGAGCAGTACTTC.

This chain links TRBV6-5 with TRBJ2-1; 8 nucleotides agree with TRBD2. The V segment lost 2 bases and the J segment 3 bases; nucleotides outside the gene matches: 6. CDR1 is MNHEY, CDR2 SVGAGI, per germline. The CDR3 length is 16 residues. CDR3 coding DNA: TGTGCCAGCAGTTACCCGGGAGGGCTGGACTACAATGAGCAGTTCTTC. Translation: CASSYPGGLDYNEQFF.

V is TRBV4-1 and J is TRBJ1-2, with TRBD1 matching over 8 bases. The germline V gene has CDR1 MGHRA and CDR2 YSYEKL. The ends lost 1 base at V and 4 bases at J; junction bases unmatched: 2. The CDR3 length is 14 residues. As DNA, the CDR3 is TGCGCCAGCAGCCAAGCGGACAGGGTCTATGGCTACACCTTC. It specifies CASSQADRVYGYTF.